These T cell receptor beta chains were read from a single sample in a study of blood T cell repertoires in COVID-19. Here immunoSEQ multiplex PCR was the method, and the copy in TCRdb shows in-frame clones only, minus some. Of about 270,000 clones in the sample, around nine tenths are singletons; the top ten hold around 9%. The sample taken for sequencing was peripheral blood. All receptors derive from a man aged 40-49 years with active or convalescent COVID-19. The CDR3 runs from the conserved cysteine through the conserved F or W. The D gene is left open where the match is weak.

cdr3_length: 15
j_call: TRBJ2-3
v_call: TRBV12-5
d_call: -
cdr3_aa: CASGLVLGLWDTQYF

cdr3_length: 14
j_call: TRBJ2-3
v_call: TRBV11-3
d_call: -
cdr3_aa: CASSLMSLGDTQYF

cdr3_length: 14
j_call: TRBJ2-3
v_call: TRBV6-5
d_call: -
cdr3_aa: CASREDSLTNTQYF

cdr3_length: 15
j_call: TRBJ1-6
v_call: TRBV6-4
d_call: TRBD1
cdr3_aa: CASSDSVTGDSPLHF

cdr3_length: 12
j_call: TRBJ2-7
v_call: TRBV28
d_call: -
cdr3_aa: CASSLTGFEQYF

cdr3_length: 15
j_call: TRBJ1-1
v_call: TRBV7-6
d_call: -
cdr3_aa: CASSLVQGFDTEAFF

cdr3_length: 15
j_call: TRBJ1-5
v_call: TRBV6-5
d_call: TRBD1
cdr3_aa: CASFPGTGGNQPQHF

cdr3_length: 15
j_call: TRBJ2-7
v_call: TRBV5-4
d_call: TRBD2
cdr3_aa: CASSPAASGRYEQYF

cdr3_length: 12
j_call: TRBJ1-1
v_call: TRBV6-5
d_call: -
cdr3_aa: CASSREVGEAFF

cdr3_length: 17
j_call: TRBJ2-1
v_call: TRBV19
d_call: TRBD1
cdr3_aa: CASSADRQGPFYNEQFF

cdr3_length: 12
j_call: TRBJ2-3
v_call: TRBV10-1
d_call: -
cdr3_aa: CASSESSDTQYF

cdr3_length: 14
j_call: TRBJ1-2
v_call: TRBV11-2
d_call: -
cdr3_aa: CASSSTSGLGGYTF

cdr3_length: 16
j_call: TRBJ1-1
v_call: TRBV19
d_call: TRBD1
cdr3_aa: CASRTQGATMNTEAFF

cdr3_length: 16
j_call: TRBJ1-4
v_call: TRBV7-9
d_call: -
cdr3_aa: CASSSQGLAANEKLFF

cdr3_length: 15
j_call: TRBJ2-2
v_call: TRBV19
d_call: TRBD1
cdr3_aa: CASSILDRGDGELFF

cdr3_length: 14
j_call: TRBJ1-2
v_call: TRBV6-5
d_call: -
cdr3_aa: CASFPGTTYYGYTF

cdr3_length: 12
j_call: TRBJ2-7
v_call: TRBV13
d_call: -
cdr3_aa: CASSGTPYEQYF

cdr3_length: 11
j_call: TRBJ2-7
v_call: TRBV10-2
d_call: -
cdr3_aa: CASSATGEQYF

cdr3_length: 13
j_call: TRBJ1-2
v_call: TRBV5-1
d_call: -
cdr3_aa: CASSLDAVYGYTF

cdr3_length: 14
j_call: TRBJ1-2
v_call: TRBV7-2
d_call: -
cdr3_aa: CASSPQAGNYGYTF

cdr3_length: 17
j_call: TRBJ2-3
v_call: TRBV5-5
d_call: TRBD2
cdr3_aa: CASSPSGTSGRADTQYF

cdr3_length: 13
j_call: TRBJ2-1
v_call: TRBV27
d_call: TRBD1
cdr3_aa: CASGTGRSFEQFF

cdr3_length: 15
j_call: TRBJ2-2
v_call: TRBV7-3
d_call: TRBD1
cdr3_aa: CASSSTGGAGGELFF

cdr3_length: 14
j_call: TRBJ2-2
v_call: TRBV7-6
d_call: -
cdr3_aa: CASSPTGNTGELFF

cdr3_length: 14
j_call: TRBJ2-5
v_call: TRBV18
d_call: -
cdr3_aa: CASSPPSGLETQYF

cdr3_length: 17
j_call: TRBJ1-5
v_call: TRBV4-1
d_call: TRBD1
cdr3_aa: CASSQETLTGYGQPQHF

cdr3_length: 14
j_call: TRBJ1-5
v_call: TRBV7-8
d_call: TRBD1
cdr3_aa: CASSLGQGDQPQHF

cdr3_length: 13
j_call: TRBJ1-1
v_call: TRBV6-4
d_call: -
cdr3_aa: CASREQGNTEAFF

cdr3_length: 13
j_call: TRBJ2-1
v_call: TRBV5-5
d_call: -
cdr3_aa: CASSPPGVNEQFF

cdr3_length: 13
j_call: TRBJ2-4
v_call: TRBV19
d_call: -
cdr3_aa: CASQTDAKNIQYF

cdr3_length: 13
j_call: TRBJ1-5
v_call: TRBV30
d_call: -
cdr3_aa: CAWSSEANQPQHF

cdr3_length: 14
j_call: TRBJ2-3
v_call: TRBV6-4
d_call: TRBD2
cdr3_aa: CASSVGLDADTQYF

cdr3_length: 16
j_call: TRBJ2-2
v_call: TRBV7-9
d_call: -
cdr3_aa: CASSSWDFLNTGELFF

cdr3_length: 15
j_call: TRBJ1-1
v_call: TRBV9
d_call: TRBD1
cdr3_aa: CASSHQGGSDTEAFF

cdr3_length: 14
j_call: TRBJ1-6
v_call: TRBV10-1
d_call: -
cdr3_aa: CASSESGGSSPLHF

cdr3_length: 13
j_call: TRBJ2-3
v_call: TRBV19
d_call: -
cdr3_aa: CASSDQGRDTQYF

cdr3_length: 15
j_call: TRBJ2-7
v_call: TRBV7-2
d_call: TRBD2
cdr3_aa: CASSLVLTSEYEQYF

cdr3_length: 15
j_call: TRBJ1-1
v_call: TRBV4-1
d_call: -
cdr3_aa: CASSQEVTGNTEAFF

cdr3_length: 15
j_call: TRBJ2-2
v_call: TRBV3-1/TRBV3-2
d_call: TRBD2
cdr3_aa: CASRLAGDGAGELFF

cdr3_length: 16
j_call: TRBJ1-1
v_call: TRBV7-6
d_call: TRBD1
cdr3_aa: CASSLEDRVWNTEAFF

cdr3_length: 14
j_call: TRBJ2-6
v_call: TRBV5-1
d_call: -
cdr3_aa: CASGAPAGANVLTF

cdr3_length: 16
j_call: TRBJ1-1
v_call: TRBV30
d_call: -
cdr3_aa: CAWSVGPGRVRAEAFF